The 18 T cell receptor beta chains below all came from one sample that was sequenced in a study of T cells after posttransplantation cyclophosphamide. Method: immunoSEQ multiplex PCR; TCRdb's copy keeps in-frame clones and lacks some. The sample yields about 24,000 clones, without any singletons. The sequenced sample was PBMCs. Receptors originate from a woman aged 45-65 years in good health, CMV-negative, and a related stem cell transplant donor.

This rearrangement joins TRBV28 to TRBJ1-2, with TRBD1 matching 11 bases. With V trimmed by 6 bases and J by 4 bases, 7 bases remained unmatched. Germline CDR1 MDHEN, CDR2 SYDVKM. CDR3 length equals 15 residues. CDR3 DNA: TGTGCCAGCAGGGCTGGGACAGGGGGTACCTATGGCTACACCTTC. Amino acid sequence: CASRAGTGGTYGYTF.

This clone was detected many times. The chain joins TRBV15 to TRBJ1-3, with 8 bases that match TRBD1. The CDR3 covers 16 residues. Germline V gene sequence: CDR1 LNHNV, CDR2 YYDKDF (reference sequence). J lost 2 bases, V lost 3 bases, and 6 bases had no gene match. The chain's CDR3 is CATSSSRDRPGNTIYF. The CDR3 DNA reads TGTGCCACCAGCAGTTCCCGGGACAGGCCTGGAAACACCATATATTTT.

This clone was seen repeatedly, ten times or more. The chain uses TRBV6-6 and TRBJ1-3; TRBD1 aligns across 7 bases. Germline V lookup: CDR1 MNHNY, CDR2 SVGAGI (reference sequence). CDR3 length equals 16 residues. After removal of 2 bases from V and 3 bases from J, the junction contained 7 bases not matched to a gene. The CDR3 DNA sequence: TGTGCCAGCAGTTACGGGACAGTTCAAGGTGGAAACACCATATATTTT. It translates to CASSYGTVQGGNTIYF.

This clone has a count of ten or more. J is TRBJ2-7 and V is TRBV4-2; D is ambiguous. Between the trimmed V and J ends, which lost 1 base and 3 bases, there was a span of 7 bases. The CDR3 has 13 amino acids. Germline V lookup: CDR1 LGHNA, CDR2 YNFKEQ. DNA for the CDR3: TGTGCCAGCAGCCAAGCCTCCCTCTACGAGCAGTACTTC. As protein: CASSQASLYEQYF.

This clone has a count of ten or more. The rearrangement joins TRBV2 to TRBJ2-3, with 7 bases aligning to TRBD2. This CDR3 region has 16 residues. Germline V CDR1 and CDR2: SNHLY, FYNNEI. J was trimmed by 5 bases and V by 6 bases; bases with no gene match: 14. CDR3 loop: CASRSTSARLVDTQYF. CDR3 DNA sequence: TGTGCCAGCAGAAGCACTAGCGCGCGACTCGTAGATACGCAGTATTTT.

In its sample, this clone was seen many times. The rearrangement links TRBV6-1 to TRBJ1-2, with 8 bases that match TRBD1. CDR1 is MNHNS, CDR2 SASEGT, per germline. This CDR3 is built from 14 residues. The V gene end was trimmed by 4 bases and the J gene end by 4 bases; junction bases not matched to a gene: 5. The CDR3 sequence is CASSAKDRAYGYTF. DNA for the CDR3: TGTGCCAGCAGTGCGAAGGACAGGGCCTATGGCTACACCTTC.

There are many counts of this clone. The chain links TRBV14 to TRBJ1-5, with 7 nucleotides matching TRBD1. Unmatched junction bases numbered 10, after V lost 5 bases and J lost 9 bases. The CDR3 runs 14 residues. From germline, CDR1 is SGHDN and CDR2 FVKESK. The CDR3 sequence: CASSRAGPGGPQHF. The CDR3 coding sequence is TGTGCCAGCAGCAGGGCAGGTCCAGGGGGGCCCCAGCATTTT. The entire variable domain, with the rest obtained from reference TRBV14 and TRBJ1-5, is as follows: EAGVTQFPSHSVIEKGQTVTLRCDPISGHDNLYWYRRVMGKEIKFLLHFVKESKQDESGMPNNRFLAERTGGTYSTLKVQPAELEDSGVYFCASSRAGPGGPQHFGDGTRLSIL.

This clone was seen at least ten times. V and J are TRBV5-6 and TRBJ2-5; perhaps TRBD2 as D (5 bases). This CDR3 comprises 15 residues. Germline V lookup: CDR1 SGHDT, CDR2 YYEEEE. V shed 0 bases and J shed 2 bases, with 11 bases lying between them. The CDR3 loop reads CASSLELAQQETQYF. CDR3 nucleotides: TGTGCCAGCAGCTTGGAATTAGCGCAACAAGAGACCCAGTACTTC.

This clone was observed many times. The rearrangement uses TRBV10-3 and TRBJ1-1; D unresolved. Germline V lookup: CDR1 ENHRY, CDR2 SYGVKD. Trimming stripped 0 bases from V and 0 bases from J, with 8 bases between. The CDR3 sequence is 15 residues long. This CDR3 reads CAISESELMNTEAFF. CDR3 coding DNA: TGTGCCATCAGTGAGTCGGAGTTAATGAACACTGAAGCTTTCTTT.

This clone appeared a few times. The rearrangement links TRBV13 to TRBJ1-6; D is unclear. Germline values: CDR1 PRHDT, CDR2 FYEKMQ (reference sequence). The V and J ends lost 3 bases and 3 bases respectively, with 12 bases between them. CDR3 size: 16 residues. As DNA, the CDR3 is TGTGCCAGCAGCTTGTCTTTTCCGGGCTATAATTCACCCCTCCACTTT. Translating it yields CASSLSFPGYNSPLHF.

This clone was seen repeatedly, ten times or more. CDR3: CASRTRTVSNSPLHF. The CDR3 DNA sequence: TGTGCCAGCAGAACTAGGACAGTATCCAATTCACCCCTCCACTTT. The chain couples TRBV6-5 to TRBJ1-6; a possible D gene is TRBD1 (6 bases). The CDR3 has 15 amino acids. CDR1 and CDR2 (germline): MNHEY, SVGAGI. Trimming left V 6 bases short and J 7 bases short, with 16 bases between.

Ten or more counts support this clone. As DNA, the CDR3 is TGTGCCAGCAGCCCCGAGGGGGGCGGGAGGAGAAATGAGCAGTTCTTC. Protein product: CASSPEGGGRRNEQFF. V is TRBV28 and J is TRBJ2-1; 8 bases match TRBD2. The CDR3 has 16 amino acids. V was pared by 6 bases and J by 7 bases, with 14 bases of the junction left unmatched. Germline V gives CDR1 MDHEN, CDR2 SYDVKM.

The V gene is TRBV29-1, the J gene TRBJ2-4; 7 bases fit TRBD1. There are 13 residues in the CDR3. Losses at the gene ends were 7 bases for V and 4 bases for J; bases not matched to a gene: 7. The V gene's germline CDR1 is SQVTM and CDR2 ANQGSEA. The CDR3 sequence is CSGGRDRKNIQYF. In nucleotides, the CDR3 is TGCAGCGGGGGCCGGGACAGAAAAAACATTCAGTACTTC.

This clone was recorded at least ten times. J is TRBJ2-3 and V is TRBV19; 10 positions agree with TRBD1. The CDR3 is 14 amino acids. After removal of 6 bases from V and 4 bases from J, the junction contained 4 bases not matched to a gene. Germline V gene data show CDR1 as LNHDA and CDR2 as SQIVND (reference sequence). CDR3 bases: TGTGCCAGTAGGTGGGACAGGGGCTCAGATACGCAGTATTTT. Encoded protein: CASRWDRGSDTQYF.

This clone was found many times. The chain employs TRBV5-5 and TRBJ2-7, with TRBD1 as a possible D gene (6 bases). Germline loops: CDR1 SGHKS, CDR2 YYEKEE (reference sequence). The V end lost 0 bases, the J end lost 1 base, and 20 bases lay between the germline ends. CDR3 size: 18 residues. CDR3 residues: CASSLALPSSGQSYEQYF. The CDR3 nucleotides are TGTGCCAGCAGCTTGGCCCTACCATCCAGTGGACAGTCCTACGAGCAGTACTTC.

This clone has ten or more counts. Here the CDR3 reads CASSEALGQQETQYF. Written as DNA, the CDR3 is TGTGCCAGCAGTGAAGCCCTTGGGCAGCAAGAGACCCAGTACTTC. The V call is TRBV2, the J call TRBJ2-5; no clear D. The length of the CDR3 is 15 residues. Trimming removed 0 bases at V and 2 bases at J, with 10 bases between. Germline CDR1 and CDR2: SNHLY and FYNNEI.

Ten or more counts support this clone. This sample includes further DNA sequences coding for the same CDR3. CDR3 in amino acids: CASSLSRIGSNNYEQYF. The CDR3 region has the DNA TGTGCCAGCAGTTTATCGAGGATCGGATCAAACAACTACGAGCAGTACTTC. The chain recombines TRBV28 with TRBJ2-7; no clear D. V lost 1 base and J 3 bases, leaving 19 bases between the germline ends. Germline loops: CDR1 MDHEN, CDR2 SYDVKM. The CDR3 is made up of 17 amino acids.

This clone was recorded at least ten times. This chain joins TRBV4-1 and TRBJ2-3, with 11 positions matching TRBD2. The ends lost 4 bases at V and 1 base at J; junction bases unmatched: 13. The CDR3 sequence is 19 residues long. CDR1 is MGHRA, CDR2 YSYEKL, per germline. The chain's CDR3 is CASSPELAGVSIGTDTQYF. The CDR3 nucleotides are TGCGCCAGCAGCCCAGAACTAGCGGGGGTATCGATTGGCACAGATACGCAGTATTTT.